This T cell receptor beta chain originates from a study of T cells expressing NK-cell markers. The overall study: With respect to HCMV, seven of the eight sequenced donors were seropositive, and one was seronegative.

From its re-call of the 5' RACE reads, TCRdb lists each CDR3 protein once, without DNA. The listing records 500,000 to 700,000 distinct CDR3 sequences. The CDR3 totals 15 residues. Germline CDR1 reads SGHKS; CDR2 reads YYEKEE (reference sequence). The chain recombines TRBV5-5 with TRBJ2-7; as DNA is missing, the TRBD1 call by TCRdb cannot be tested. Sequencing was performed on blood T cells: a sorted CD56 or NKG2C T cell subset, CD4+ or CD8+ T cells, or bulk PBMC T cells (not recorded which). The origin of this receptor is a man aged 18 to 29 in good health. The CDR3 sequence is CASSFPGTGIDEQYF. The variable domain in full, with the rest retrieved from reference TRBV5-5 and TRBJ2-7, is DAGVTQSPTHLIKTRGQQVTLRCSPISGHKSVSWYQQVLGQGPQFIFQYYEKEERGRGNFPDRFSARQFPNYSSELNVNALLLGDSALYLCASSFPGTGIDEQYFGPGTRLTVT.